The 10 T cell receptor beta chains listed next were all sequenced from one sample in a study of shared clonotypes between healthy human individuals. Naive-designated CD8 cells lacked CD45RO, were positively enriched for CCR7, and omitted terminally differentiated effector memory CD45RA+ cells. TCRdb's copy holds only in-frame clones and misses some; the assay was immunoSEQ multiplex PCR. The sample shows some 2.1 million clones, about 93% of them seen only once. Sequencing was carried out using naive CD8+ T cells from PBMCs. These receptors all come from a man aged 18 to 29 in good health. Some clones in this sample may be carry-over from other donors' samples.

The CDR3 nucleotides read TGTGCCAGTAGTATAGGGACTAGCGGGCCCTACAATGAGCAGTTCTTC. This translates into CASSIGTSGPYNEQFF. This chain connects TRBV19 to TRBJ2-1; 11 nucleotides line up with TRBD2. CDR3 size: 16 residues. The germline V gene has CDR1 LNHDA and CDR2 SQIVND (reference sequence). The V and J ends lost 1 base and 2 bases, in that order; junction bases with no gene match: 1. The full variable domain, completed using reference TRBV19 and TRBJ2-1, is DGGITQSPKYLFRKEGQNVTLSCEQNLNHDAMYWYRQDPGQGLRLIYYSQIVNDFQKGDIAEGYSVSREKKESFPLTVTSAQKNPTAFYLCASSIGTSGPYNEQFFGPGTRLTVL.

This clone was recorded only once. The chain employs TRBV21-1 and TRBJ2-7; TRBD2 is the table's D call and was not checked against the DNA. TRBV21-1 is assigned pseudogene status. The CDR3 is 13 amino acids. The CDR3 region has the DNA TGTGCCAGCAGCAAATATCTAGGCTACGAGCAGTACTTC. It translates to CASSKYLGYEQYF.

The chain is built from TRBV5-1 and TRBJ2-2; TRBD1 is a possible D gene (5 bases). V shed 0 bases and J shed 0 bases, with 12 bases lying between them. This CDR3 region has 17 residues. Per germline, CDR1 SGHRS and CDR2 YFSETQ. DNA of the CDR3: TGCGCCAGCAGCTTGGTCGTTAGGGGCACGAACACCGGGGAGCTGTTTTTT. It yields the protein CASSLVVRGTNTGELFF.

Only one count was recorded for this clone. This chain links TRBV6-1 with TRBJ2-3; maybe TRBD1 (6 bases). V lost 1 base and J lost 4, with 12 bases in between. This CDR3 region has 15 residues. The germline V gene has CDR1 MNHNS and CDR2 SASEGT. The CDR3 DNA reads TGTGCCAGCAGTGAAGTGGGGGCCACTTCAGATACGCAGTATTTT. Its protein is CASSEVGATSDTQYF.

The J gene is TRBJ1-2, the V gene TRBV10-2, with 8 bases that match TRBD1. From germline, CDR1 is WSHSY and CDR2 SAAADI. The CDR3 spans 14 residues. Germline trimming cut 7 bases from V and 3 bases from J; bases unmatched to any gene: 7. CDR3 nucleotides: TGCGCCAGCACCCATCTGACAGGGGACTATGGCTACACCTTC. Its protein is CASTHLTGDYGYTF.

As regards this clone: Additional DNA sequences in this sample encode the identical CDR3. V and J are TRBV11-2 and TRBJ2-7, with D perhaps given as TRBD1 or TRBD2 (6 bases each). CDR1 is SGHAT and CDR2 is FQNNGV in the germline V gene. V lost 1 base to trimming and J lost 3 bases, with 10 bases between them. The CDR3 consists of 14 residues. CDR3 in amino acids: CASSLGGGSYEQYF. In DNA, the CDR3 is TGTGCCAGCAGCTTAGGAGGGGGGAGCTACGAGCAGTACTTC.

The chain has TRBV5-4 and TRBJ2-4; the D gene is possibly TRBD2 (7 bases). Germline V gene sequence: CDR1 SGHNT, CDR2 YYREEE (reference sequence). V was trimmed by 5 bases and J by 0 bases, leaving 18 bases between them. The CDR3 is 17 residues long. The CDR3 here is CASRNGGGGLAKNIQYF. The DNA of the CDR3 is TGTGCCAGCAGAAATGGGGGGGGCGGCCTAGCCAAAAACATTCAGTACTTC.

This chain uses TRBV28 with TRBJ2-7; unclear D gene. Per germline, CDR1 MDHEN and CDR2 SYDVKM. The germline V and J ends were trimmed by 5 bases and 3 bases, with 14 bases remaining between them. The CDR3 consists of 14 residues. DNA of the CDR3: TGTGCCAGCAGTCTCGGCCTCGGTCGCTACGAGCAGTACTTC. Encoded protein: CASSLGLGRYEQYF.

This sequence joins TRBV27 and TRBJ2-1; D is undetermined. CDR1 is MNHEY and CDR2 is SMNVEV in the germline V gene (reference sequence). V was clipped by 5 bases and J by 5 bases, with 10 bases between them. This CDR3 is 13 amino acids long. The CDR3 nucleotides read TGTGCCAGCAGTCCCCTCGACGACAATGAGCAGTTCTTC. Protein: CASSPLDDNEQFF.

The chain has TRBV5-1 and TRBJ2-2, with TRBD1 identical over 8 bases. The CDR3 has 17 residues. The V segment lost 0 bases and the J segment 5 bases; nucleotides outside the gene matches: 9. CDR1 SGHRS and CDR2 YFSETQ come from the germline V gene. The CDR3 DNA is TGCGCCAGCAGCTTGGTAGTTCGGACAGGGAATACCGGGGAGCTGTTTTTT. Protein sequence: CASSLVVRTGNTGELFF.